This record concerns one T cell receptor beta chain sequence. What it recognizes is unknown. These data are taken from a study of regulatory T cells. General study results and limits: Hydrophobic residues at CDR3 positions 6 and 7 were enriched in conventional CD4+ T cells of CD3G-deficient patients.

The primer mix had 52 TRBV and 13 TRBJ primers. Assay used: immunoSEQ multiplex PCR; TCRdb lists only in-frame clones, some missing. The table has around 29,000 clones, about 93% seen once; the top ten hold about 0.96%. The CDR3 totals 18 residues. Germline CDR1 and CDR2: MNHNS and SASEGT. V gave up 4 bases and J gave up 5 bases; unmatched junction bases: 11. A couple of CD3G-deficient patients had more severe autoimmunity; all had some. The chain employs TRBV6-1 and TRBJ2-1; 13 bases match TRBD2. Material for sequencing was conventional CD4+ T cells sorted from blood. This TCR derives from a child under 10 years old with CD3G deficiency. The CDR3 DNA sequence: TGTGCCAGCAGTGGTCGGGACAGGGGACTAGCGGGGAACAATGAGCAGTTCTTC. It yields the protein CASSGRDRGLAGNNEQFF.